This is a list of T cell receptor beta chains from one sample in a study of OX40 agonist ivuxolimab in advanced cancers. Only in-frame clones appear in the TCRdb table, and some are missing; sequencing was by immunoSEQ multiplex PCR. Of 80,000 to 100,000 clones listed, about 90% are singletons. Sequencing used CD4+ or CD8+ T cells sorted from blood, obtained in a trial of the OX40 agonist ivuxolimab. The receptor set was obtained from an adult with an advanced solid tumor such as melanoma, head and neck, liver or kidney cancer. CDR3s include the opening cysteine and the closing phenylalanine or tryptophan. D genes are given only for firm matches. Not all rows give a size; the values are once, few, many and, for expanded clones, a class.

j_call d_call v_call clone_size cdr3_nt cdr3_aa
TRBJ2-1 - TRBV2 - TGTGCCAGCAGTGAAGATTGGGGCAATGAGCAGTTCTTC CASSEDWGNEQFF
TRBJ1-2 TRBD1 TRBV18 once TGTGCCAGCTCACCGGGGGACAGGGTCTCTGGCTACACCTTC CASSPGDRVSGYTF
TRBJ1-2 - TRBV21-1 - TGTGCCAGCAGACCGAGGGGACCGTCTTCGGACTATGGCTACACCTTC CASRPRGPSSDYGYTF
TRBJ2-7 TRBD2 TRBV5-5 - TGTGCCAGCAGCTTGGTAGTACTAGCGGGAGGGCCAGCGAAGTACGAGCAGTACTTC CASSLVVLAGGPAKYEQYF
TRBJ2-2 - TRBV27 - TGTGCCAGCAGTAACCTCGACGTATCCACCGGGGAGCTGTTTTTT CASSNLDVSTGELFF
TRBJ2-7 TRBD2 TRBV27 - TGTGCCAGCAGTTTAGGAGCGGGAGAGATCTACGAGCAGTACTTC CASSLGAGEIYEQYF
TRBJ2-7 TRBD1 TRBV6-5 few TGTGCCAGCAGTTACTCGACAGGGACAGGGAGTAAGCAGTACTTC CASSYSTGTGSKQYF
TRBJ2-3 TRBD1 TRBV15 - TGTGCCACCAGCAGAGGAGATCAGGGGGCACGCACAGATACGCAGTATTTT CATSRGDQGARTDTQYF
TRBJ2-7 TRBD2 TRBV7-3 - TGTGCCAGCAGCAAGATAGCGGGATCTTACGAGCAGTACTTC CASSKIAGSYEQYF
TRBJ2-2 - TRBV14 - TGTGCCAGCAGTCCTCGGGATTTCGGGGAGCTGTTTTTT CASSPRDFGELFF
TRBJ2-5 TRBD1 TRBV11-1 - TGTGCCAGCAGCTTCACAGGGGAAGAGACCCAGTACTTC CASSFTGEETQYF
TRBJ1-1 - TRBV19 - TGTGCCAGTGGGTCAGGGAACACTGAAGCTTTCTTT CASGSGNTEAFF
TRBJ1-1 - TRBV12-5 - TGTGCTAGTGGTTTAAACTTAAACGCTGAAGCTTTCTTT CASGLNLNAEAFF
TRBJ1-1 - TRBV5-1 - TGCGCCAGCAGCACAGAGGGAGGGGTCACTGAAGCTTTCTTT CASSTEGGVTEAFF
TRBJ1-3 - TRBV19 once TGTGCCAGTAGTATTTGGGGCAGGGCGGAGGACACCATATATTTT CASSIWGRAEDTIYF
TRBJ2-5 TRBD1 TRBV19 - TGTGCCAGTAGTATAGCGGACAGGCGGGAGACCCAGTACTTC CASSIADRRETQYF
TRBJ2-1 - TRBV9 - TGTGCCAGCAGTCAGTACAATGAGCAGTTCTTC CASSQYNEQFF
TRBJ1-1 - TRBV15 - TGTGCCACCAGCAGAGAGGCAGCCATGAACACTGAAGCTTTCTTT CATSREAAMNTEAFF
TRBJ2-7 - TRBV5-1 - TGCGCCAGCAGCTTGGGATACGAGCAGTACTTC CASSLGYEQYF
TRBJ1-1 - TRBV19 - TGTGCCAGTAGTAGAACAGAGGAAGCTTTCTTT CASSRTEEAFF
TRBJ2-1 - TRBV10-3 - TGTGCCATCAGTGACAGGGTAGATGAGCAGTTCTTC CAISDRVDEQFF
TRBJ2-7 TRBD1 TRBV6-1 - TGTGCCAGCAGTCCAGACAGGGTTTCCTACGAGCAGTACTTC CASSPDRVSYEQYF
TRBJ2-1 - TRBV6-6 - TGTGCCAGCAGCCCTACCAGGGGGGGCGGCAATGAGCAGTTCTTC CASSPTRGGGNEQFF
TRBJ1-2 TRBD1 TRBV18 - TGTGCCAGCTCACGGCGACAGGGGGACGATGGCTACACCTTC CASSRRQGDDGYTF